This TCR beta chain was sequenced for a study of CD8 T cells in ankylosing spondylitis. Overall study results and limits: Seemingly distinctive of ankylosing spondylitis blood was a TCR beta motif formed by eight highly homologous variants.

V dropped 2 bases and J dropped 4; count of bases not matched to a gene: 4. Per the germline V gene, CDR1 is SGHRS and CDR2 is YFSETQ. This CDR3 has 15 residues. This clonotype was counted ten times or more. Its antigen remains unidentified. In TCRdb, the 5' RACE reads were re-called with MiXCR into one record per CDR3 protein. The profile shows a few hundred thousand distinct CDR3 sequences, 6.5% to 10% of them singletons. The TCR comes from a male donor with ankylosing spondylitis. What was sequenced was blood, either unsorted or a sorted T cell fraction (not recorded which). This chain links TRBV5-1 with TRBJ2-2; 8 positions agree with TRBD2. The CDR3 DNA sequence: TGCGCCAGCAGCTTAACCGGGACTAGCACCGGGGAGCTGTTTTTT. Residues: CASSLTGTSTGELFF.